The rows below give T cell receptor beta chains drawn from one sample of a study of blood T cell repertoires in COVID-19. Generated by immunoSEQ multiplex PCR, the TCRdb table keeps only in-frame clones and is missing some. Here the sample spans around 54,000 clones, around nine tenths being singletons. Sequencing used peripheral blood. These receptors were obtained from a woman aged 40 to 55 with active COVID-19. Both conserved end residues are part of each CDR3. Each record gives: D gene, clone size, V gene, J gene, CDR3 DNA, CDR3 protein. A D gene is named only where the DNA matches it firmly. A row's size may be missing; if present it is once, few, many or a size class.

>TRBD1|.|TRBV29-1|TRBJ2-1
TGCAGCGTTGATGGACAGGGGAATAAGGGCAACAACAATGAGCAGTTCTTC
CSVDGQGNKGNNNEQFF
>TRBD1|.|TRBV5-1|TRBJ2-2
TGCGCCAGCAGCTTGGCCGGGACAGGGAACACCGGGGAGCTGTTTTTT
CASSLAGTGNTGELFF
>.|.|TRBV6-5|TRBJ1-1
TGTGCCAGCCTCCGAGGGATGAACACTGAAGCTTTCTTT
CASLRGMNTEAFF
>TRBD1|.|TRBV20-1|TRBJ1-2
TGCAGTGCTAGTAGTGGCAGGGGGCTAGGTTACACCTTC
CSASSGRGLGYTF
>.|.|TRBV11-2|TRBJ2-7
TGTGCCAGCAGCTACGGGGGGCAGAGAGCCTACGAGCAGTACTTC
CASSYGGQRAYEQYF
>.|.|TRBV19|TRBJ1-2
TGTGCCAGTAGTATAGGTGGCTCGGGGGATGGCTACACCTTC
CASSIGGSGDGYTF
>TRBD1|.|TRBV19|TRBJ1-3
TGTGCCAGTAGTATCCTCGACAGGGAGGACACCATATATTTT
CASSILDREDTIYF
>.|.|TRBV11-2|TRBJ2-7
TGTGCCAGCAGCTTAGTGGCGGGGGCGCTGGGGGAGCAGTACTTC
CASSLVAGALGEQYF
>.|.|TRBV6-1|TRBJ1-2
TGTGCCAGCAGTGACCCCGCGGGGGGGGGAGGGATCTATGGCTACACCTTC
CASSDPAGGGGIYGYTF
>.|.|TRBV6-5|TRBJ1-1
TGTGCCAGCAGGTATCGGAGGAACACTGAAGCTTTCTTT
CASRYRRNTEAFF
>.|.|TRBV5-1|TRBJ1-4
TGCGCCAGCAGCCCGGGTGTTCGGTCAACTAATGAAAAACTGTTTTTT
CASSPGVRSTNEKLFF
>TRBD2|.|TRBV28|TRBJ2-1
TGTGCCAGCAGTCCCTCACTAGCGGGGGGTTACAATGAGCAGTTCTTC
CASSPSLAGGYNEQFF
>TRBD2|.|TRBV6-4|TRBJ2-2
TGTGCCAGCAAATCAGCTAGCGGAAACTTCGGGGAGCTGTTTTTT
CASKSASGNFGELFF
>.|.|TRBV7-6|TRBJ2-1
TGTGCCAGCAGCCAAGACCGGGGGGCAGGCAATGAGCAGTTCTTC
CASSQDRGAGNEQFF
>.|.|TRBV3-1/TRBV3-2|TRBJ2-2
TGTGCCAGCAGCCCCTCTAGGTCCGGGGAGCTGTTTTTT
CASSPSRSGELFF
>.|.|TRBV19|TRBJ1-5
TGTGCCAGTAGTATCCTATCGACAGATGACAATCAGCCCCAGCATTTT
CASSILSTDDNQPQHF
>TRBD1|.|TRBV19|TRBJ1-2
TGTGCCAGTGGAAGGACAGGGGGAGGCTATGGCTACACCTTC
CASGRTGGGYGYTF
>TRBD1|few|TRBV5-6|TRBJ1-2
TGTGCCAGCAGCTCAGGACAGGGGTCCTCAGCATACGGCTACACCTTC
CASSSGQGSSAYGYTF
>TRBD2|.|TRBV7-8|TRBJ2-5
TGTGCCAGCAGCTTTCCAGCGGGGGGGCGTAAGACCCAGTACTTC
CASSFPAGGRKTQYF
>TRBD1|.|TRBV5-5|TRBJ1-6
TGTGCCAGCAGCTTGTCACAACAGGGGGTTTCACCCCTCCACTTT
CASSLSQQGVSPLHF
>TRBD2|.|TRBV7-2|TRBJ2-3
TGTGCCAGCAGCCCCCGGCCCCGGGGGGGCACAGATACGCAGTATTTT
CASSPRPRGGTDTQYF
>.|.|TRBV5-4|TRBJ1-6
TGTGCCAGCAGCTTGGGGGGGGATCTTTCACCCCTCCACTTT
CASSLGGDLSPLHF
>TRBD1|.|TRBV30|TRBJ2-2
TGTGCCTGGAGGCAGGGGGCCTCCACCGGGGAGCTGTTTTTT
CAWRQGASTGELFF
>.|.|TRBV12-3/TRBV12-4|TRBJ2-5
TGTGCCAGCAGAGGGACACCAAAAGAGACCCAGTACTTC
CASRGTPKETQYF
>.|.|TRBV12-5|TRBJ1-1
TGTGCTAGTGGTTTGGCCAGGGGAGAAGCTTTCTTT
CASGLARGEAFF
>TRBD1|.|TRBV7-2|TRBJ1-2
TGTGCCAGCACCCTACGCAGACAGGGATGGGGCTACACCTTC
CASTLRRQGWGYTF
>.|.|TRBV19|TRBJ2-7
TGTGCCAGTAGTTCAGGGGCTATCTACGAGCAGTACTTC
CASSSGAIYEQYF
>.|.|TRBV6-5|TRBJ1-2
TGTGCCAGCAGTTCAACAGAGTCCCTTCACTATGGCTACACCTTC
CASSSTESLHYGYTF
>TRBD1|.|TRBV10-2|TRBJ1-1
TGCGCCTCCTTGACAGGGTCGGTAACTGAAGCTTTCTTT
CASLTGSVTEAFF
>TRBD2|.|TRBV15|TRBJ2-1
TGTGCCACCAGACTCGGGGGGGGCAGAGATGAGCAGTTCTTC
CATRLGGGRDEQFF
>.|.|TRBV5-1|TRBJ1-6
TGCGCCAGCAGCTTTGGTGAGGATTCACCCCTCCACTTT
CASSFGEDSPLHF
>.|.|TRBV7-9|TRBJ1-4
TGTGCCAGCAGCGACGAGGGACACAAGAATGAAAAACTGTTTTTT
CASSDEGHKNEKLFF
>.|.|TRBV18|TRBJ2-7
TGTGCCAGCTCACCACCCCAGGGGCCCGTCGGGTCCTACGAGCAGTACTTC
CASSPPQGPVGSYEQYF